These T cell receptor beta chains were read from a single sample in a study of T cell responses to AZD1222 COVID-19 vaccine. Measured with immunoSEQ multiplex PCR; TCRdb has only the in-frame clones, and not every one. The profile covers about 120,000 clones, with 85% to 95% appearing a single time and around 1.5% taken by the ten largest. Sequenced here: peripheral blood, sampled on day 0 of AZD1222 vaccination. Receptors were obtained from an adult in good health. Both conserved end residues are trimmed from each CDR3. The D gene is left open where the match is weak.

d_call	j_call	v_call	cdr3_aa
.	TRBJ1-1	TRBV3-1/TRBV3-2	ASSRWDGPNTEAF
.	TRBJ1-3	TRBV19	ASSIDPPRRQNTIY
.	TRBJ1-1	TRBV3-1/TRBV3-2	ASSRRNTEAF
TRBD1	TRBJ1-5	TRBV10-3	AIGRGTYSNQPQH
.	TRBJ2-6	TRBV7-2	ASSLGTRSIDVLT
.	TRBJ2-7	TRBV6-6	ASSPLSYEQY
TRBD1	TRBJ1-1	TRBV7-9	ASSRQGRTEAF
.	TRBJ2-5	TRBV20-1	SVPSKVTQY
TRBD2	TRBJ2-7	TRBV6-5	ASSGRSRGIEQY
.	TRBJ2-3	TRBV6-5	ASTRRQREADTQY